Presented here are 9 T cell receptor beta chains from one specimen sequenced in a study of blood T cell repertoires in COVID-19. Sequencing was performed with immunoSEQ multiplex PCR; in TCRdb, only in-frame clones are kept and a portion is missing. The sample has hundreds of thousands of clones, approximately 85% seen once. Source material: PBMCs or T cells enriched from blood (not recorded which). The receptor source for this set is a woman aged 45-60 years who had recovered from COVID-19.

The V and J genes are TRBV11-3 and TRBJ2-7, with TRBD1 matching 7 bases. Germline V gives CDR1 SGHNT, CDR2 YENEEA. V trimming: 5 bases; J trimming: 5 bases; junction bases outside the gene matches: 3. The CDR3 has 12 residues. CDR3 sequence: CASSPTGDEQYF. Here the CDR3 DNA reads TGTGCCAGCAGCCCCACAGGGGACGAGCAGTACTTC.

CDR3 sequence (DNA): TGTGCCAGCAGCGCGGGGTACACCGGGGAGCTGTTTTTT. This encodes CASSAGYTGELFF. V is TRBV6-2 or TRBV6-3 and J is TRBJ2-2, with D possibly being TRBD2 (6 bases). The CDR3 covers 13 residues. Looked up from germline, CDR1 is MNHEY and CDR2 is SVGEGT. The V end lost 6 bases, the J end lost 3 bases, and 8 bases lay between the germline ends.

The V and J genes are TRBV6-5 and TRBJ1-3; tentatively, D is TRBD1 (6 bases). V was pared by 2 bases and J by 2 bases, with 13 bases between. Germline V gene lookup returns CDR1 MNHEY and CDR2 SVGAGI. The CDR3 runs to 16 residues. The CDR3 DNA sequence: TGTGCCAGCAGTTACCGGCAGGGGACGGCTGGAAACACCATATATTTT. Protein sequence: CASSYRQGTAGNTIYF.

V and J are TRBV5-4 and TRBJ1-2; tentative D call: TRBD1 (5 bases). V dropped 5 bases and J dropped 5 bases, with 16 bases sitting between them. The CDR3 runs 14 residues. Germline CDR1 and CDR2: SGHNT and YYREEE (reference sequence). CDR3 residues: CASRPGGDSYGYTF. CDR3 bases: TGTGCCAGCAGACCGGGGGGGGATTCTTATGGCTACACCTTC. Using reference TRBV5-4 and TRBJ1-2 for the parts outside the CDR3, the full variable domain is ETGVTQSPTHLIKTRGQQVTLRCSSQSGHNTVSWYQQALGQGPQFIFQYYREEENGRGNFPPRFSGLQFPNYSSELNVNALELDDSALYLCASRPGGDSYGYTFGSGTRLTVV.

V gene TRBV5-1 combines with J gene TRBJ1-5, with D unresolved. Trimming pared 1 base from V and 4 bases from J, leaving 15 bases between. Per the germline V gene, CDR1 is SGHRS and CDR2 is YFSETQ. The length of the CDR3 is 16 residues. The DNA of the CDR3 is TGCGCCAGCAGCTTGAAGACTCCCCCGGGGAATCAGCCCCAGCATTTT. Translating it yields CASSLKTPPGNQPQHF. The variable domain in full, completed from reference TRBV5-1 and TRBJ1-5, reads KAGVTQTPRYLIKTRGQQVTLSCSPISGHRSVSWYQQTPGQGLQFLFEYFSETQRNKGNFPGRFSGRQFSNSRSEMNVSTLELGDSALYLCASSLKTPPGNQPQHFGDGTRLSIL.

The chain joins TRBV7-2 to TRBJ2-7, with TRBD2 as a possible D gene (7 bases). V was cut by 6 bases and J by 5 bases, with 17 bases left in between. Germline V lookup: CDR1 SGHTA, CDR2 FQGNSA. The CDR3 is 14 amino acids. The CDR3 sequence: CASRRGGGSHEQYF. Written as DNA, the CDR3 is TGTGCCAGCAGGAGGGGGGGCGGAAGTCACGAGCAGTACTTC.

The chain carries TRBV6-5 and TRBJ1-2, with unresolved D. This CDR3 has 15 amino acids. CDR1 and CDR2 from the germline V gene are MNHEY and SVGAGI. Trimming shortened V by 0 bases and J by 2 bases, and 10 bases separated the two germline ends. CDR3 loop: CASSYSPTINYGYTF. Written as DNA, the CDR3 is TGTGCCAGCAGTTACTCGCCTACGATAAACTATGGCTACACCTTC.

The rearrangement uses TRBV6-2 or TRBV6-3 and TRBJ2-2; the D gene is possibly TRBD1 (5 bases). The CDR3 has 16 amino acids. Trimming removed 2 bases at V and 2 bases at J, with 12 bases between. CDR1 MNHEY and CDR2 SVGEGT come from the germline V gene. DNA for the CDR3: TGTGCCAGCAGTTACGGGGCCGCCCTAAACACCGGGGAGCTGTTTTTT. Translated, it gives CASSYGAALNTGELFF.

This chain connects TRBV5-5 to TRBJ1-1; possible D gene TRBD1, 6 bases. CDR3 length equals 15 residues. Looked up from germline, CDR1 is SGHKS and CDR2 is YYEKEE (reference sequence). The V end was cut by 2 bases, the J end by 1 base, with 12 bases between. CDR3 coding DNA: TGTGCCAGCAGCTTAGAAGGACAGTCGAACACTGAAGCTTTCTTT. Protein product: CASSLEGQSNTEAFF. Supplemented by reference TRBV5-5 and TRBJ1-1, the full variable domain reads DAGVTQSPTHLIKTRGQQVTLRCSPISGHKSVSWYQQVLGQGPQFIFQYYEKEERGRGNFPDRFSARQFPNYSSELNVNALLLGDSALYLCASSLEGQSNTEAFFGQGTRLTVV.